These 32 T cell receptor beta chains came from one sample sequenced in a study of beta chain features in type 1 diabetes. Their target antigens are unknown. Expressed TCRB transcripts were sequenced because the isolated RNA had all been reverse transcribed beforehand. TCRdb's copy holds only in-frame clones and misses some; the assay was immunoSEQ multiplex PCR. Among hundreds of thousands of clones, around 15% were seen once, and the ten largest hold approximately 0.042%. Study-level findings and limits: Type 1 diabetes patients showed a moderate but significant shortening of TCRB CDR3s in all four CD4+ subsets.

Sequencing was done on a sample of naive CD4+ T cells from blood. Receptors were obtained from a man aged 18 to 30 with type 1 diabetes.

This clone was detected a few times. Relative to the germline gene, one junction end is altered; a read error may explain this. The rearrangement uses TRBV11-1 and TRBJ2-2; 8 bases match TRBD1. Germline V gene data show CDR1 as SGHAT and CDR2 as FQDESV (reference sequence). The CDR3 runs 17 residues. The CDR3 DNA sequence: TGTGCCAGCAGCCTAGCCCCGGACAGGGTCAGCACCGGGGAGCTGTTTTTT. The encoded protein is CASSLAPDRVSTGELFF.

This clone appeared a few times. The V call is TRBV28, the J call TRBJ2-7; 9 bases are shared with TRBD1. The germline V gene encodes CDR1 MDHEN and CDR2 SYDVKM. There are 16 residues in the CDR3. V lost 5 bases, J lost 7 bases, and 15 bases stayed unmatched. The CDR3 reads CASSPVPGQGSWEQYF. The CDR3 nucleotides read TGTGCCAGCAGTCCCGTCCCGGGACAGGGAAGTTGGGAGCAGTACTTC.

For the CDR3, the DNA is TGCGCCAGCAGCGGGGTACCCGGTAATGAAAAACTGTTTTTT. As protein: CASSGVPGNEKLFF. V usage is TRBV5-1 and J usage is TRBJ1-4; unclear D gene. CDR1 SGHRS and CDR2 YFSETQ come from the germline V gene. The CDR3 has 14 amino acids. V lost 4 bases and J lost 4, with 11 bases in between.

The V gene is TRBV5-6, the J gene TRBJ2-7; 10 nucleotides align to TRBD1. The V gene's germline CDR1 is SGHDT and CDR2 YYEEEE. V was pared by 1 base and J by 7 bases, with 8 bases of the junction left unmatched. The CDR3 consists of 15 residues. The CDR3 sequence is CASSLPGQGWEEQYF. The DNA for the CDR3 is TGTGCCAGCAGCTTGCCGGGACAGGGGTGGGAAGAGCAGTACTTC.

A word on this clone: Within the sample, other DNA sequences also encode this same CDR3. The chain is built from TRBV18 and TRBJ1-1; no clear D gene. CDR3 length: 13 residues. V was pared by 3 bases and J by 0 bases, with 5 bases between. Looked up from germline, CDR1 is KGHSH and CDR2 is LQKENI. The CDR3 loop reads CASSPNLNTEAFF. As DNA, the CDR3 is TGTGCCAGCTCACCGAACTTGAACACTGAAGCTTTCTTT.

This clone has a handful of counts. This sequence joins TRBV6-5 and TRBJ2-7, with D unclear. This CDR3 contains 13 residues. Trimming cost V 6 bases and J 4 bases, with 13 bases left between them. CDR1 and CDR2 (germline): MNHEY, SVGAGI. The CDR3: CASRQDSPYEQYF. The CDR3 DNA is TGTGCCAGCAGGCAAGATAGCCCTTACGAGCAGTACTTC.

The chain recombines TRBV30 with TRBJ1-6; no clear D. The CDR3 spans 11 residues. Germline V gives CDR1 GTSNPN, CDR2 SVGIG (reference sequence). V lost 2 bases and J lost 8, with 4 bases in between. CDR3 residues: CAWSSDSPLHF. The CDR3, as DNA: TGTGCCTGGAGTTCCGATTCACCCCTCCACTTT.

This clone was seen a few times. Sequence at one end of the junction differs from germline and may be a read error. V usage is TRBV4-3 and J usage is TRBJ2-1; maybe TRBD2 (6 bases). This CDR3 has 13 residues. The germline V gene has CDR1 LGHNA and CDR2 YSLEER. The CDR3 DNA reads TGCGCCAGCAGCCAATCGAGGGACTCCCCGGGGGTCTTC. Residues: CASSQSRDSPGVF.

This clone occurred once. This rearrangement joins TRBV5-1 to TRBJ1-2; the D is unclear. The ends were cut back, 4 bases at V and 2 bases at J, with 9 bases in the middle. The CDR3 loop spans 13 amino acids. Germline V gene lookup returns CDR1 SGHRS and CDR2 YFSETQ. The CDR3 DNA follows: TGCGCCAGCAGCACGGGCAGCAACTATGGCTACACCTTC. Translated: CASSTGSNYGYTF.

The chain is built from TRBV20-1 and TRBJ2-5; no clear D gene. The CDR3 sequence is 10 residues long. Germline assignment: CDR1 DFQATT and CDR2 SNEGSKA (reference sequence). The CDR3 here is CKAGEETQYF. CDR3 bases: TGCAAGGCAGGAGAAGAGACCCAGTACTTC.

In its sample, this clone was seen a few times. This chain uses TRBV7-9 with TRBJ2-5; possibly TRBD1 for D (6 bases). The length of the CDR3 is 14 residues. Looked up from germline, CDR1 is SEHNR and CDR2 is FQNEAQ (reference sequence). The germline V and J ends were trimmed by 1 base and 2 bases, with 8 bases remaining between them. The CDR3, as DNA: TGTGCCAGCAGCTTAGGGACAGTTCAAGAGACCCAGTACTTC. Its translation is CASSLGTVQETQYF.

V is TRBV7-9 and J is TRBJ2-7; D call uncertain. V shed 3 bases and J shed 6 bases, with 9 bases lying between them. Per the germline V gene, CDR1 is SEHNR and CDR2 is FQNEAQ (reference sequence). The CDR3 covers 12 residues. The CDR3 DNA follows: TGTGCCAGCAGCTTTTCAGGCTCCGAGCAGTACTTC. Its protein product is CASSFSGSEQYF.

This clone appeared a few times. The rearrangement links TRBV30 to TRBJ1-1, with a possible D match to TRBD1 (6 bases). CDR3 length: 13 amino acids. Deletions cut 4 bases from V and 1 base from J, with 10 bases between. Looked up from germline, CDR1 is GTSNPN and CDR2 is SVGIG (reference sequence). The CDR3 sequence is CAWNTGRNTEAFF. CDR3 sequence (DNA): TGTGCCTGGAATACAGGGCGGAACACTGAAGCTTTCTTT. The full variable domain, in which reference TRBV30 and TRBJ1-1 provide the parts outside the CDR3, is SQTIHQWPATLVQPVGSPLSLECTVEGTSNPNLYWYRQAAGRGLQLLFYSVGIGQISSEVPQNLSASRPQDRQFILSSKKLLLSDSGFYLCAWNTGRNTEAFFGQGTRLTVV.

The rearrangement joins TRBV21-1 to TRBJ2-1; whether TRBD2, the table's D call, matches the DNA was not checked. TRBV21-1 is labeled a pseudogene. The CDR3 covers 20 residues. CDR3 sequence: CASSLQGLTGRVATIDEQFF. The CDR3 DNA follows: TGTGCCAGCAGCCTCCAGGGCCTCACGGGGAGGGTAGCTACCATCGATGAGCAGTTCTTC.

Points on this clone: The sample holds other DNA sequences that translate to the same CDR3. V gene TRBV6-5 combines with J gene TRBJ2-7; D not certain. V dropped 0 bases and J dropped 6 bases, with 3 bases sitting between them. The CDR3 contains 11 residues. CDR1 is MNHEY and CDR2 is SVGAGI in the germline V gene. The CDR3 sequence is CASSYSGEQYF. The DNA for the CDR3 is TGTGCCAGCAGTTACTCAGGCGAGCAGTACTTC.

This clone was seen only a few times. CDR3 residues: CASSPGQGQFF. DNA of the CDR3: TGTGCCAGCAGCCCAGGGCAGGGGCAGTTCTTC. The rearrangement links TRBV6-5 to TRBJ2-1, with D perhaps matching TRBD1 (5 bases). CDR1 is MNHEY and CDR2 is SVGAGI in the germline V gene. The CDR3 consists of 11 residues. The V end lost 6 bases, the J end lost 12 bases, and 12 bases lay between the germline ends.

The rearrangement uses TRBV25-1 and TRBJ1-6; the D gene is possibly TRBD1 (5 bases). V was shortened by 8 bases and J by 14 bases, with 10 bases between the two germline ends. The CDR3 is 10 amino acids. Germline CDR1 reads MGHDK; CDR2 reads SYGVNS. As DNA, the CDR3 is TGTGCCAGCGCGGGACCAACCCTCCACTTT. Translation: CASAGPTLHF.

This clone has a handful of counts. The sample has other DNA sequences that encode this CDR3 too. The V and J genes are TRBV30 and TRBJ1-1; D might be TRBD1 (5 bases). Per the germline V gene, CDR1 is GTSNPN and CDR2 is SVGIG (reference sequence). This CDR3 has 13 residues. The V end was cut by 0 bases, the J end by 4 bases, with 9 bases between. For the CDR3, the DNA is TGTGCCTGGAGTGTTTCGGGGGGCACTGAAGCTTTCTTT. Residues: CAWSVSGGTEAFF.

CDR3 nucleotide sequence: TGTGCCAGCAGCTTGGCCGCAGGAACTAACTATGGCTACACCTTC. This sequence encodes CASSLAAGTNYGYTF. The chain employs TRBV5-4 and TRBJ1-2; no clear D gene. Trimming stripped 0 bases from V and 0 bases from J, with 9 bases between. CDR1 and CDR2 from the germline V gene are SGHNT and YYREEE (reference sequence). This CDR3 has 15 amino acids.

This clone has just a few counts. CDR3 sequence: CATPHGYTF. The CDR3 DNA is TGTGCCACCCCTCATGGCTACACCTTC. V usage is TRBV10-3 and J usage is TRBJ1-2; no clear D gene. The germline V and J ends were trimmed by 10 bases and 6 bases, with 6 bases remaining between them. Per germline, CDR1 ENHRY and CDR2 SYGVKD. This CDR3 contains 9 residues.

This clone has just a few counts. J is TRBJ2-3 and V is TRBV6-6; 9 positions match TRBD2. V lost 2 bases to trimming and J lost 3 bases; unmatched junction nucleotides: 6. This CDR3 has 16 residues. The germline V gene encodes CDR1 MNHNY and CDR2 SVGAGI (reference sequence). In DNA, the CDR3 is TGTGCCAGCAGTTACAAGCGGGGGGTAGAGACAGATACGCAGTATTTT. Its translation is CASSYKRGVETDTQYF.

This clone turned up a few times. The rearrangement uses TRBV18 and TRBJ1-2, with TRBD1 matching over 7 bases. CDR3 length equals 13 residues. Germline trimming cut 6 bases from V and 7 bases from J; bases unmatched to any gene: 8. CDR1 is KGHSH, CDR2 LQKENI, per germline. Written as DNA, the CDR3 is TGTGCCAGCTCTCCCGACAGGGAGACTGGCTACACCTTC. Translation gives CASSPDRETGYTF.

CDR3 sequence reads: CASSSQRGRGGTQYF. For the CDR3, the DNA is TGTGCCAGCAGCTCACAGAGGGGGCGCGGCGGGACCCAGTACTTC. The chain couples TRBV7-3 to TRBJ2-5; TRBD1 matches at 7 bases. The length of the CDR3 is 15 residues. Germline assignment: CDR1 SGHTA and CDR2 FQGTGA. J gave up 7 bases and V 4 bases, and 12 bases lay outside the gene matches.

The rearrangement links TRBV10-3 to TRBJ2-1, with 9 bases identical to TRBD2. CDR1 and CDR2 from the germline V gene are ENHRY and SYGVKD. After removal of 3 bases from V and 7 bases from J, the junction contained 13 bases not matched to a gene. The CDR3 totals 17 residues. The CDR3 reads CAISELRGGRAGNEQFF. As DNA, the CDR3 is TGTGCCATCAGTGAACTTCGAGGCGGGAGGGCCGGGAATGAGCAGTTCTTC.

In its sample, this clone was seen once. The genes are TRBV6-6 and TRBJ1-1; maybe TRBD1 (5 bases). Germline V lookup: CDR1 MNHNY, CDR2 SVGAGI (reference sequence). The CDR3 runs to 15 residues. V was cut by 2 bases and J by 6 bases, with 16 bases left in between. In DNA form, the CDR3 reads TGTGCCAGCAGTTACACGGGACGGGGGAATGCTGAAGCTTTCTTT. This translates into CASSYTGRGNAEAFF.

The chain combines TRBV9 with TRBJ2-7; D gene ambiguous. V was clipped by 2 bases and J by 6 bases, with 9 bases between them. Germline values: CDR1 SGDLS, CDR2 YYNGEE. This CDR3 spans 12 amino acids. The CDR3 DNA reads TGTGCCAGCAGCGTCACTCTCCGCGAGCAGTACTTC. This sequence encodes CASSVTLREQYF.

The CDR3 is CASSDGTSGRVTQYF. The CDR3 region has the DNA TGTGCCAGCAGTGACGGGACTAGCGGGAGGGTGACCCAGTACTTC. This rearrangement joins TRBV2 to TRBJ2-5; 16 bases align to TRBD2. The CDR3 is 15 amino acids. CDR1 is SNHLY and CDR2 is FYNNEI in the germline V gene. The trim removed 3 bases at V and 7 bases at J, leaving 2 bases unmatched.

The chain combines TRBV9 with TRBJ2-3; D unclear. Trimming removed 0 bases from V and 0 bases from J, with 5 bases in between. The CDR3 contains 14 residues. Germline loops: CDR1 SGDLS, CDR2 YYNGEE. CDR3: CASSVAWSTDTQYF. CDR3 nucleotide sequence: TGTGCCAGCAGCGTAGCGTGGAGCACAGATACGCAGTATTTT.

The rearrangement uses TRBV7-3 and TRBJ2-3; no clear D. V shed 1 base and J shed 1 base, with 9 bases lying between them. Germline V gives CDR1 SGHTA, CDR2 FQGTGA. CDR3 length: 15 residues. CDR3 loop: CASSLNPSGTDTQYF. In nucleotides, the CDR3 is TGTGCCAGCAGCTTAAACCCCTCTGGCACAGATACGCAGTATTTT. The variable domain in full, completed from reference TRBV7-3 and TRBJ2-3, reads GAGVSQTPSNKVTEKGKYVELRCDPISGHTALYWYRQSLGQGPEFLIYFQGTGAADDSGLPNDRFFAVRPEGSVSTLKIQRTERGDSAVYLCASSLNPSGTDTQYFGPGTRLTVL.

The V call is TRBV5-1, the J call TRBJ1-5; a possible D gene is TRBD1 (5 bases). The V end was cut by 4 bases, the J end by 5 bases, with 16 bases between. Germline-derived CDR1 and CDR2 are SGHRS and YFSETQ. The CDR3 sequence is 15 residues long. Written as DNA, the CDR3 is TGCGCCAGCAGCGTTGGTCAGGGCGCTCATCAGCCCCAGCATTTT. Protein: CASSVGQGAHQPQHF.

This clone has a handful of counts. The chain is built from TRBV29-1 and TRBJ2-1; no clear D gene. The CDR3 totals 12 residues. The V end was cut by 1 base, the J end by 2 bases, with 3 bases between. The germline V gene encodes CDR1 SQVTM and CDR2 ANQGSEA. CDR3 in DNA: TGCAGCGTTGAAGCTCCCTACAATGAGCAGTTCTTC. Amino acids: CSVEAPYNEQFF.

J is TRBJ2-7 and V is TRBV27; 7 bases agree with TRBD2. In germline, CDR1 is MNHEY, CDR2 SMNVEV (reference sequence). The CDR3 is 16 amino acids. V lost 5 bases, J lost 4 bases, and 14 bases stayed unmatched. The CDR3 bases are TGTGCCAGCAGTCGCTCGACTAGCCCGGGTAGGTACGAGCAGTACTTC. It translates to CASSRSTSPGRYEQYF.